This T cell receptor (beta chain) was retrieved from a study of T cell repertoires in MIS-A myocarditis. Data came from immunoSEQ multiplex PCR; TCRdb stores just in-frame clones and leaves some out. Seen here are 10,000 to 13,000 clones, roughly 84% observed once, and the top ten hold approximately 29%. The sequenced sample was right ventricle heart tissue obtained at autopsy. The receptors here all came from a man aged 18 to 30 with fulminant myocarditis from multisystem inflammatory syndrome in adults (MIS-A) after COVID-19.

In its sample, this clone was seen a few times. V gene TRBV30 combines with J gene TRBJ2-1; maybe TRBD2 (5 bases). The germline V gene has CDR1 GTSNPN and CDR2 SVGIG (reference sequence). The CDR3 is made up of 11 amino acids. Trimming pared 2 bases from V and 7 bases from J, leaving 6 bases between. The DNA for the CDR3 is TGTGCCTGGAGTTTAGCGAATGAGCAGTTCTTC. Translated: CAWSLANEQFF.